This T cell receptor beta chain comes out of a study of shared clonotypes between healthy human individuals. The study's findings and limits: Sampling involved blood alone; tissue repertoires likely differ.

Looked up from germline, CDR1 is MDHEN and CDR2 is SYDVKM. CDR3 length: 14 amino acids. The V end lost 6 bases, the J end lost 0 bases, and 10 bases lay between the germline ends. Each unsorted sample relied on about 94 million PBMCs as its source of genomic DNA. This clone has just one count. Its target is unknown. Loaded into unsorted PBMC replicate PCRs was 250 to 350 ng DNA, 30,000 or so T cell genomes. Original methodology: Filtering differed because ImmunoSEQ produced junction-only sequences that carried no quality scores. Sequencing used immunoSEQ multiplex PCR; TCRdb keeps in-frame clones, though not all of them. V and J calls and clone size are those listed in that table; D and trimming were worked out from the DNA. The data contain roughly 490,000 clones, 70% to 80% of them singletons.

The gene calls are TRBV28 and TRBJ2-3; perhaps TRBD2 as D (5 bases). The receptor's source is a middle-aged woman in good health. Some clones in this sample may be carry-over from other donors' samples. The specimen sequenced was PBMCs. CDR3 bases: TGTGCCAGCAGCCGGCCGGGGAGCACAGATACGCAGTATTTT. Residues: CASSRPGSTDTQYF.